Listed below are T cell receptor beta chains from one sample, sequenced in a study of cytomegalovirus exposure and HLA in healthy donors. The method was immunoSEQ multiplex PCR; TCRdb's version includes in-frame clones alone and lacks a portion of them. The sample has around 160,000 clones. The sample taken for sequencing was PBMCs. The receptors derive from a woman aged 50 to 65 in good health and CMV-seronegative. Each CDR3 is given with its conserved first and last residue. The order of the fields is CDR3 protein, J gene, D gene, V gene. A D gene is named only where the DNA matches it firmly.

CDR3: CASSTRTGLTYNEQFF
J: TRBJ2-1
D: TRBD1
V: TRBV11-2

CDR3: CASSMWTTDRAFF
J: TRBJ1-1
D: NA
V: TRBV7-9

CDR3: CASSAGTGVFGNTIYF
J: TRBJ1-3
D: TRBD1
V: TRBV27

CDR3: CASSTRTGGTTEAFF
J: TRBJ1-1
D: TRBD1
V: TRBV27

CDR3: CASSATGLLLSGANVLTF
J: TRBJ2-6
D: NA
V: TRBV5-1

CDR3: CASSPGTGMDQPQHF
J: TRBJ1-5
D: TRBD1
V: TRBV2

CDR3: CASSPDRGNSPLHF
J: TRBJ1-6
D: TRBD1
V: TRBV5-4

CDR3: CARTGLRGYTF
J: TRBJ1-2
D: NA
V: TRBV25-1

CDR3: CASYSNLNSPLHF
J: TRBJ1-6
D: NA
V: TRBV5-1

CDR3: CASSPGEGAQHF
J: TRBJ1-5
D: NA
V: TRBV18

CDR3: CASSFGTVEETQYF
J: TRBJ2-5
D: TRBD1
V: TRBV5-1

CDR3: CASSSGTGVRDEQYF
J: TRBJ2-7
D: TRBD1
V: TRBV5-1

CDR3: CASSISPSGQTYEQYF
J: TRBJ2-7
D: TRBD2
V: TRBV19

CDR3: CASSIVRGTEAFF
J: TRBJ1-1
D: TRBD1
V: TRBV19

CDR3: CASSTTGVAGRINEQFF
J: TRBJ2-1
D: NA
V: TRBV7-3

CDR3: CASSTGQGVVNEQFF
J: TRBJ2-1
D: TRBD1
V: TRBV19

CDR3: CASSLAPGTSSYEQYF
J: TRBJ2-7
D: TRBD2
V: TRBV5-1

CDR3: CASSLWDSSRETQYF
J: TRBJ2-5
D: TRBD1
V: TRBV14

CDR3: CASSYAGEGAHEQYF
J: NA
D: NA
V: TRBV6-5

CDR3: CASSSTGGVGEQYF
J: TRBJ2-7
D: NA
V: TRBV9

CDR3: CASSSFDGGEQYF
J: TRBJ2-7
D: NA
V: TRBV11-2

CDR3: CASSSTDRFSYGYTF
J: TRBJ1-2
D: TRBD1
V: TRBV27

CDR3: CASSQDLGGGPGANVLTF
J: TRBJ2-6
D: TRBD2
V: TRBV4-1

CDR3: CASSGPTGSEQYF
J: TRBJ2-7
D: NA
V: TRBV28

CDR3: CASSLGPGGDTQYF
J: TRBJ2-3
D: TRBD2
V: TRBV11-1